This TCR beta chain was identified in a study of post-analysis software for immune sequencing data (dated by TCRdb to between 2014 and 2017). With regard to the full study: Recorded disease courses included relapsing-remitting, secondary progressive and progressive-relapsing multiple sclerosis, with some patients lacking subtype annotation. The patient repertoires were compared against 11 previously published healthy control repertoires obtained from donors aged about 6 to 27 years. A subset of samples was prepared in parallel using single-end sample barcoding, then pooled and co-amplified after Illumina adapter ligation. The paper's findings and limits, for the study overall: A handful of TRBV segments, including TRBV5-6, TRBV5-1 and TRBV20-1, were significantly more frequent in patients than controls. The control group was slightly older than the multiple sclerosis patient group. Direct clustering with F measure showed strong co-clustering of samples prepared in the same batch, prompting a batch-effect correction. Multiple sclerosis patients had significantly lower normalized Chao1 diversity than controls, a result that suggests substantial peripheral T-cell clonal expansion.

The germline V gene yields SGHDT for CDR1 and YYEEEE for CDR2. V and J are truncated by 0 bases and 0 bases respectively, leaving an intervening sequence of 19 bases. CDR3 length: 18 amino acids, cysteine to phenylalanine. Only the CDR3 region is kept as DNA, spanning 54 bases read in frame from base 1. Turning to this clonotype: Its antigen is unknown. Per-base qualities were not stored, and no clone one base away is much larger.

TCR beta repertoires were profiled from peripheral blood of 13 young patients with multiple sclerosis to demonstrate the VDJtools post-analysis software. The multiple sclerosis patients were children and adolescents ranging in age from about 6 to 17 years. Library method: PCR. These reads were obtained on an Illumina HiSeq 2500. To reduce PCR and sequencing biases, unique molecular identifiers were incorporated into the TCR beta cDNA libraries. Roughly 500,000 cDNA molecules were obtained for every 1 to 10 million input T cells, so each molecule roughly corresponded to one T cell. The patient libraries were prepared and sequenced using the same protocol as the earlier healthy control dataset. Samples belonging to the same batch were prepared together, multiplexed and sequenced on a shared HiSeq lane. The authors' pipeline ran thus. MIGEC was used to process the raw barcoded reads, and molecular identifier groups with only a single read were discarded before consensus assembly and CDR3 extraction. VDJtools was used for post-analysis of the clonotype tables, with diversity normalized by down-sampling every dataset to the smallest sample size. Repertoire overlap clustering matched CDR3 amino acid but not nucleotide sequences to correct batch-related cross-sample contamination. Using fastp trimming at Q25 and MiXCR clonotype assembly, TCRdb reanalyzed the public sequencing data and kept in-frame beta chains. Here each entry gathers all rows of one CDR3 protein and keeps the most common genes and DNA. TCRdb, rather than the study authors, made the V and J calls. The sample table shows roughly 620,000 distinct CDR3 sequences, and about 40% are seen once. Under 2% of the sample rests with the top ten.

The TCR sequence derives from a girl aged 10 to 17 with multiple sclerosis. Source material: blood. The chain couples TRBV5-6 to TRBJ2-7; a weak D assignment points to TRBD2 (6 bases agree). This receptor carries the CDR3 CASSLERFGSALSYEQYF. The sequenced DNA is TGTGCCAGCAGCTTGGAAAGATTCGGGAGCGCCCTCTCCTACGAGCAGTACTTC.